In this sample, the clone carrying this T cell receptor (beta chain) turned up a few times. The data originate from a study of CD8 T cells in Susac syndrome. The junction had 4 bases not matched to a gene; V was cut back by 5 bases and J by 4 bases. Germline loops: CDR1 MNHNS, CDR2 SASEGT. This CDR3 spans 15 amino acids. Random hexamers were used to reverse transcribe an amount of about 0.45 to 1 ug RNA. MiXCR, run by TCRdb on the immunoSEQ multiplex PCR reads, gives a single entry per CDR3 protein. Of under 200,000 distinct CDR3 sequences listed, 91% are singletons. V is TRBV6-1 and J is TRBJ2-1; TRBD2 matches 11 bases. Sample: CD4+ T cells from PBMCs. This clonotype was sampled from a human donor with Susac syndrome. CDR3 nucleotides: TGTGCCAGCAGTCCGACTAGCGGGGAATACAATGAGCAGTTCTTC. The encoded protein is CASSPTSGEYNEQFF.